These 14 T cell receptor beta chains share one sample of origin, sequenced in a study of T cells after yellow fever vaccination. A single record per CDR3 protein comes from TCRdb applying MiXCR to the 5' RACE reads. The repertoire holds roughly 400,000 distinct CDR3 sequences, with approximately 18% as singletons. The specimen comprised PBMCs, sampled before the yellow fever booster vaccination. All receptors derive from a man aged 18-30 years who received the YFV17D yellow fever vaccine.

This clonotype has more than one count but fewer than ten. V gene TRBV5-1 combines with J gene TRBJ1-2; D possibly corresponds to TRBD1 (6 bases). The V end lost 3 bases, the J end lost 4 bases, and 10 bases lay between the germline ends. The length of the CDR3 is 13 residues. Germline values: CDR1 SGHRS, CDR2 YFSETQ. The CDR3 DNA follows: TGCGCCAGCAGCTCCGGACAGCCCTATGGCTACACCTTC. This sequence encodes CASSSGQPYGYTF.

The V call is TRBV7-9, the J call TRBJ2-6; D is ambiguous. V was trimmed by 8 bases and J by 0 bases, leaving 14 bases between them. Looked up from germline, CDR1 is SEHNR and CDR2 is FQNEAQ (reference sequence). The CDR3 length is 16 residues. CDR3 region: CASPPSGNSGANVLTF. In DNA, the CDR3 is TGTGCCAGCCCCCCTTCGGGCAACTCTGGGGCCAACGTCCTGACTTTC.

The chain carries TRBV20-1 and TRBJ2-3; weak D call: TRBD1 (5 bases). The ends were cut back, 6 bases at V and 1 base at J, with 17 bases in the middle. CDR3 length: 15 residues. The germline CDR1 and CDR2 sequences are DFQATT and SNEGSKA (reference sequence). The CDR3 protein is CSARPPGLGTDTQYF. The CDR3 bases are TGCAGTGCCCGACCCCCAGGGTTAGGCACAGATACGCAGTATTTT.

The chain has TRBV7-8 and TRBJ2-7, with D possibly called TRBD1 or TRBD2 (5 bases each). Trimming left V 6 bases short and J 2 bases short, with 14 bases between. The CDR3 contains 14 residues. Germline V lookup: CDR1 SGHVS, CDR2 FQNEAQ. In nucleotides, the CDR3 is TGTGCCAGCAGTGGGACCGACAACCCCTACGAGCAGTACGTC. Its translation: CASSGTDNPYEQYV.

The chain employs TRBV15 and TRBJ1-5; D not resolved. CDR1 LNHNV and CDR2 YYDKDF come from the germline V gene (reference sequence). The CDR3 totals 13 residues. Trimming removed 0 bases at V and 3 bases at J, with 3 bases between. In DNA, the CDR3 is TGTGCCACCAGCAGAGATCCCAATCAGCCCCAGCATTTT. It translates to CATSRDPNQPQHF.

This clonotype was observed a handful of times. This sequence joins TRBV7-2 and TRBJ2-5; D uncertain. The CDR3 covers 14 residues. Germline V gene sequence: CDR1 SGHTA, CDR2 FQGNSA. Trimming took off 0 bases at V and 1 base at J, with 6 bases between the two ends. CDR3 protein: CASSLARTQETQYF. Written as DNA, the CDR3 is TGTGCCAGCAGCTTAGCTCGGACCCAAGAGACCCAGTACTTC.

The chain has TRBV4-1 and TRBJ2-3; 14 positions agree with TRBD2. The CDR3 covers 17 residues. With 4 bases clipped from V and 2 bases from J, the junction kept 5 bases outside the gene matches. CDR1 is MGHRA, CDR2 YSYEKL, per germline. CDR3 bases: TGCGCCAGCAGCCGGGGACTAGCGGGGGTACTCACAGATACGCAGTATTTT. Its translation: CASSRGLAGVLTDTQYF.

The chain employs TRBV12-3 or TRBV12-4 and TRBJ2-5, with 11 bases fitting TRBD2. The CDR3 length is 18 residues. Germline trimming cut 6 bases from V and 7 bases from J; bases unmatched to any gene: 19. The CDR3 DNA reads as TGTGCCAGCAGACCCGGGGGGACTAGCGGTGCCCTTGGGGGGACCCAGTACTTC. This translates into CASRPGGTSGALGGTQYF.

The genes are TRBV7-2 and TRBJ1-2, with a tentative D call TRBD1 (6 bases). The CDR3 loop spans 15 amino acids. The V gene lost 5 bases and the J gene lost 3 bases, with 16 bases spanning the gap. Germline V gene lookup returns CDR1 SGHTA and CDR2 FQGNSA. CDR3 bases: TGTGCCAGCAGCGGGACCGGACAGTTTGACTATGGCTACACCTTC. Encoded protein: CASSGTGQFDYGYTF.

The chain employs TRBV7-3 and TRBJ1-1; unclear D gene. CDR3 size: 13 residues. Between the trimmed V and J ends, which lost 1 base and 4 bases, there was a span of 7 bases. Per germline, CDR1 SGHTA and CDR2 FQGTGA. Here the CDR3 reads CASSLSGTTEAFF. CDR3 in DNA: TGTGCCAGCAGCTTAAGTGGCACCACTGAAGCTTTCTTT.

This clonotype has more than one count but fewer than ten. This chain joins TRBV18 and TRBJ1-6, with D tentatively TRBD1 (6 bases). V lost 6 bases to trimming and J lost 0 bases, with 9 bases between them. This CDR3 contains 15 residues. Germline V gives CDR1 KGHSH, CDR2 LQKENI. The CDR3 here is CASSQDSSYNSPLHF. CDR3 DNA sequence: TGTGCCAGCTCCCAGGACAGCTCCTATAATTCACCCCTCCACTTT.

The chain carries TRBV10-3 and TRBJ1-5; possible D gene TRBD1, 5 bases. Trimming removed 0 bases from V and 11 bases from J, with 8 bases in between. In germline, CDR1 is ENHRY, CDR2 SYGVKD. The CDR3 is made up of 12 amino acids. DNA for the CDR3: TGTGCCATCAGTGAGTCGATGGGGGCCCAGCATTTT. Translating it yields CAISESMGAQHF.

This clonotype was counted a few times. The chain links TRBV12-3 or TRBV12-4 to TRBJ1-3, with D tentatively TRBD1 (5 bases). This CDR3 is 14 amino acids long. V was trimmed by 3 bases and J by 8 bases, leaving 14 bases between them. As DNA, the CDR3 is TGTGCCAGCAGTTTGGTCTCGGGGGTGCACACCATATATTTT. Translated: CASSLVSGVHTIYF.

This clonotype was seen a handful of times. The rearrangement joins TRBV5-1 to TRBJ2-7; D uncertain. Germline V gene lookup returns CDR1 SGHRS and CDR2 YFSETQ. V was shortened by 4 bases and J by 3 bases, with 11 bases between the two germline ends. The CDR3 runs 13 residues. The DNA of the CDR3 is TGCGCCAGCAGCCAAACTCCCGGCTACGAGCAGTACTTC. Translation gives CASSQTPGYEQYF. Filled out from reference TRBV5-1 and TRBJ2-7, the complete variable domain reads KAGVTQTPRYLIKTRGQQVTLSCSPISGHRSVSWYQQTPGQGLQFLFEYFSETQRNKGNFPGRFSGRQFSNSRSEMNVSTLELGDSALYLCASSQTPGYEQYFGPGTRLTVT.